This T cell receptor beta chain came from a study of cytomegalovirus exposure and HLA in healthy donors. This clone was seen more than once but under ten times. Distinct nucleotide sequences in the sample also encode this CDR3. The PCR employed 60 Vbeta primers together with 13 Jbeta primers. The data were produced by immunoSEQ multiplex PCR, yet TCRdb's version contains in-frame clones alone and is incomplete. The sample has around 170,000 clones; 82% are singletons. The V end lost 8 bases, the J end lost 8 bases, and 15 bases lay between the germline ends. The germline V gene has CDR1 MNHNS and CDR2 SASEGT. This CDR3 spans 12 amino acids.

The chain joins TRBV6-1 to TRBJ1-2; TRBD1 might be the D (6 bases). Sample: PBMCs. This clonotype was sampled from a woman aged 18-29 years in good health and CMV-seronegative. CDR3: CASAPQGGGYTF. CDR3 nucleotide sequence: TGTGCCAGCGCCCCCCAAGGGGGAGGCTACACCTTC.